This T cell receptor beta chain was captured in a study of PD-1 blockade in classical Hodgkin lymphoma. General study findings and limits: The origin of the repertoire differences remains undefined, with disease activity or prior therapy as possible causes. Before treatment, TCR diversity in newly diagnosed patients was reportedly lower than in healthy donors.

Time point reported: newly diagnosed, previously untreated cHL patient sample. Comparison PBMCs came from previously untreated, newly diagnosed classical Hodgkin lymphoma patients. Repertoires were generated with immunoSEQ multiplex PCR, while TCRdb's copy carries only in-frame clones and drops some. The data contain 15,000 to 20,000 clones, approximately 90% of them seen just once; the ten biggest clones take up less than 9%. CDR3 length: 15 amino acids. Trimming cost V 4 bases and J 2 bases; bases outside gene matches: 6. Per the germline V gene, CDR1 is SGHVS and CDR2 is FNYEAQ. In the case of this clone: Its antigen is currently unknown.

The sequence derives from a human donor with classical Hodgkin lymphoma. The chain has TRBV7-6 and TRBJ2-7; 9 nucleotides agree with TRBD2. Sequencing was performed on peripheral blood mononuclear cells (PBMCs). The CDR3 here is CASSSLAGGAYEQYF. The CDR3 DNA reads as TGTGCCAGCAGCTCTTTGGCGGGGGGGGCCTACGAGCAGTACTTC.